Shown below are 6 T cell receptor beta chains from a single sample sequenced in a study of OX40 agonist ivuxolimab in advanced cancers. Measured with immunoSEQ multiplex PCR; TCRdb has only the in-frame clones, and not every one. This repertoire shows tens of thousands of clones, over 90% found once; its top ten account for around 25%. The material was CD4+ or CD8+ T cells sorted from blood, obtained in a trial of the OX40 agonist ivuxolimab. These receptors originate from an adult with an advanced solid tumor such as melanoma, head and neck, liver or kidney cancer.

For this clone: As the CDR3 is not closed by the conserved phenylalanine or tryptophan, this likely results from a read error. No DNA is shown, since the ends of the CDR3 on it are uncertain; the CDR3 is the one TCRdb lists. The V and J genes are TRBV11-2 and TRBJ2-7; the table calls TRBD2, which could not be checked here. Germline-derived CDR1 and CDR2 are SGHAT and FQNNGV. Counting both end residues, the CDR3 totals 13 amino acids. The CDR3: CASIPGGLAEPWN.

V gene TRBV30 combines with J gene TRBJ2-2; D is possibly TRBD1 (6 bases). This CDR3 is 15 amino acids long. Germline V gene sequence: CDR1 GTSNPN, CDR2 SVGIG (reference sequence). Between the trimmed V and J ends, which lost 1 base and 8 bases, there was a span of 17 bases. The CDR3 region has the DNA TGTGCCTGGAGTGAGCCCAGGGGACGACTAGGGGAGCTGTTTTTT. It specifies CAWSEPRGRLGELFF.

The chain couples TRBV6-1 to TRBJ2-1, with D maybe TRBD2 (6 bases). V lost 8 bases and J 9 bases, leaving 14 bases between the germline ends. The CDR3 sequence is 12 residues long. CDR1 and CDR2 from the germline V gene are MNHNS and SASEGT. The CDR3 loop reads CASQWLAPEQFF. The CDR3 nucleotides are TGTGCCAGCCAGTGGCTAGCGCCTGAGCAGTTCTTC.

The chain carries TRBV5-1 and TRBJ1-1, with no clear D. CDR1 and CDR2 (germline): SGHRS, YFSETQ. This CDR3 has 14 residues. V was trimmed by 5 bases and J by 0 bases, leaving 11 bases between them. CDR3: CASRSGWMNTEAFF. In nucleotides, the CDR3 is TGCGCCAGCAGATCGGGGTGGATGAACACTGAAGCTTTCTTT. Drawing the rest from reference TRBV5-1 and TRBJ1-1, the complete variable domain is KAGVTQTPRYLIKTRGQQVTLSCSPISGHRSVSWYQQTPGQGLQFLFEYFSETQRNKGNFPGRFSGRQFSNSRSEMNVSTLELGDSALYLCASRSGWMNTEAFFGQGTRLTVV.

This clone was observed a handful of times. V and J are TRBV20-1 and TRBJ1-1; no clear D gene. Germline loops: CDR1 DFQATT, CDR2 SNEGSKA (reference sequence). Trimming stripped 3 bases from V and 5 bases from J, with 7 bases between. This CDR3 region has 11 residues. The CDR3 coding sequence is TGCAGTGCTAGCTGGGGTACTGAAGCTTTCTTT. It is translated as CSASWGTEAFF.

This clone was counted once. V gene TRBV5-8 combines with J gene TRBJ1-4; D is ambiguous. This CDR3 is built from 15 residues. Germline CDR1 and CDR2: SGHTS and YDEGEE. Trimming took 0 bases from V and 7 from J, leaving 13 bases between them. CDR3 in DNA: TGTGCCAGCAGCTTGGAGAGGACGTGGGGTGAAAAACTGTTTTTT. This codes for CASSLERTWGEKLFF.